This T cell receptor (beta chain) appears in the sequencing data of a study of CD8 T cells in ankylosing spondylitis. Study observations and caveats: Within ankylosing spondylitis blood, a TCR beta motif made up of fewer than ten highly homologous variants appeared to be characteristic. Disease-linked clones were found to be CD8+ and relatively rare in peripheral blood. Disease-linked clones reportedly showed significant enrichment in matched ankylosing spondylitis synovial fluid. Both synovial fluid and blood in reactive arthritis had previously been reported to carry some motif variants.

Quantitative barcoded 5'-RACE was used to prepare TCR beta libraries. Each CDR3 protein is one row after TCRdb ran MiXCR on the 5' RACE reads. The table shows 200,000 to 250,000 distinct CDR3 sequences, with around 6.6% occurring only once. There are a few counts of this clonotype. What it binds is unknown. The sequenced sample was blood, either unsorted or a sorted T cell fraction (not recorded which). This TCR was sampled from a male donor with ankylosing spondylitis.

In DNA, the CDR3 is TGTGCCAGCAGCTTATTGGCGGGGGGCTCAACAACTAATGAAAAACTGTTTTTT. Protein product: CASSLLAGGSTTNEKLFF. The chain links TRBV7-8 to TRBJ1-4; weak D call: TRBD1 (6 bases). With 2 bases removed from V and 0 bases from J, the gap between germline ends came to 16 bases. Germline loops: CDR1 SGHVS, CDR2 FQNEAQ. This CDR3 contains 18 residues.